A single sample is the source of the 18 T cell receptor beta chains below, sequenced in a study of cytomegalovirus exposure and HLA in healthy donors. PCR involved 60 Vbeta and 13 Jbeta primers. Sequenced by immunoSEQ multiplex PCR; TCRdb stores in-frame clones only, minus some. Of about 81,000 clones listed, more than 60% were seen once; the top ten hold 2.5% to 3%. Sequenced input: PBMCs. The receptor source for this set is a man aged 50-60 years in good health and CMV-seropositive.

The chain links TRBV7-8 to TRBJ2-1, with TRBD2 matching 8 bases. CDR1 and CDR2 from the germline V gene are SGHVS and FQNEAQ. The CDR3 has 16 amino acids. After removal of 7 bases from V and 3 bases from J, the junction contained 11 bases not matched to a gene. CDR3 amino acids: CASTQGSGSIYNEQFF. The DNA for the CDR3 is TGTGCCAGCACGCAAGGGAGCGGGAGTATCTACAATGAGCAGTTCTTC.

The sample holds one count of this clone. The rearrangement links TRBV11-2 to TRBJ1-1, with 9 bases fitting TRBD1. Germline CDR1 and CDR2: SGHAT and FQNNGV. V was pared by 3 bases and J by 4 bases, with 6 bases of the junction left unmatched. There are 15 residues in the CDR3. CDR3 in DNA: TGTGCCAGCAGCTTGGGACAGGGTGCGCTCACTGAAGCTTTCTTT. It codes for CASSLGQGALTEAFF.

About this clone itself: An end of the junction differs from the germline gene, which may be a read error. The chain joins TRBV7-9 to TRBJ1-5; TRBD1 matches at 9 bases. Looked up from germline, CDR1 is SEHNR and CDR2 is FQNEAQ (reference sequence). The length of the CDR3 is 15 residues. CDR3 amino acids: CSSSTSTGGHQPQHF. For the CDR3, the DNA is TGTTCCAGCAGTACCAGCACAGGGGGCCATCAGCCCCAGCATTTT.

This clone was found a few times. The V call is TRBV5-5, the J call TRBJ2-3, with 7 bases lining up with TRBD1. This CDR3 has 15 amino acids. The germline V gene has CDR1 SGHKS and CDR2 YYEKEE (reference sequence). The trim removed 4 bases at V and 4 bases at J, leaving 9 bases unmatched. The CDR3 spells CASSQIIQGADTQYF. CDR3 DNA: TGTGCCAGCAGCCAAATTATCCAGGGGGCAGATACGCAGTATTTT.

The chain uses TRBV7-9 and TRBJ2-5; 8 bases map to TRBD1. V lost 5 bases and J lost 11; bases outside the gene matches: 19. Per the germline V gene, CDR1 is SEHNR and CDR2 is FQNEAQ (reference sequence). This CDR3 comprises 16 residues. The chain's CDR3 is CASSPRTGRIDQEQYF. Written as DNA, the CDR3 is TGTGCCAGCAGCCCCCGGACAGGGAGGATCGATCAAGAGCAGTACTTC.

Written as DNA, the CDR3 is TGCGCCAGCAGCCAAGGGACAGGTCAGATTTACGAGCAGTACTTC. Protein product: CASSQGTGQIYEQYF. The genes are TRBV4-3 and TRBJ2-7; 7 nucleotides match TRBD1. This CDR3 comprises 15 residues. Germline V gene sequence: CDR1 LGHNA, CDR2 YSLEER. J lost 4 bases, V lost 1 base, and 7 bases had no gene match.

The chain has TRBV19 and TRBJ1-1; D gene unclear. The V and J ends lost 7 bases and 2 bases respectively, with 14 bases between them. The CDR3 contains 14 residues. In germline, CDR1 is LNHDA, CDR2 SQIVND (reference sequence). CDR3 in amino acids: CASKKRRDNTEAFF. DNA for the CDR3: TGTGCCAGTAAAAAGAGGAGGGATAACACTGAAGCTTTCTTT.

This clone was seen more than once but under ten times. The chain is built from TRBV21-1 and TRBJ2-7; TRBD2 is the table's D call and was not checked against the DNA. TRBV21-1 corresponds to a pseudogene. The CDR3 is 14 residues long. DNA of the CDR3: TGTGCCAGTCCCCCATGGGGGGTTACCTACGAGCAGTACTTC. This encodes CASPPWGVTYEQYF.

The chain links TRBV7-2 to TRBJ1-6; D may be TRBD1 (6 bases). The ends were cut back, 5 bases at V and 5 bases at J, with 7 bases in the middle. Germline CDR1 SGHTA, CDR2 FQGNSA. The CDR3 totals 13 residues. CDR3 sequence (DNA): TGTGCCAGCAGCGGGACAAATAATTCACCCCTCCACTTT. It codes for CASSGTNNSPLHF. Full variable domain (remainder filled in from reference TRBV7-2 and TRBJ1-6): GAGVSQSPSNKVTEKGKDVELRCDPISGHTALYWYRQSLGQGLEFLIYFQGNSAPDKSGLPSDRFSAERTGGSVSTLTIQRTQQEDSAVYLCASSGTNNSPLHFGNGTRLTVT.

This clone came up a few times. The J gene is TRBJ1-4, the V gene TRBV19; no definite D call. The CDR3 length is 14 residues. CDR1 LNHDA and CDR2 SQIVND come from the germline V gene (reference sequence). Between the trimmed V and J ends, which lost 3 bases and 10 bases, there was a span of 15 bases. This CDR3 reads CASSISGSDLKLFF. The DNA for the CDR3 is TGTGCCAGTAGTATTTCCGGTTCGGACTTAAAACTGTTTTTT.

The CDR3 DNA reads as TGCGCCAGCAGCGATGGGACTAGCGGGAGGGACACCGGGGAGCTGTTTTTT. This translates into CASSDGTSGRDTGELFF. J is TRBJ2-2 and V is TRBV10-1, with 16 bases lining up with TRBD2. Germline CDR1 and CDR2: WNHNN and SYGVQD (reference sequence). The CDR3 is made up of 17 amino acids. The V gene end was trimmed by 6 bases and the J gene end by 3 bases; junction bases not matched to a gene: 4.

This clone turned up a few times. This chain uses TRBV5-1 with TRBJ2-3; TRBD2 agrees at 8 bases. Germline loops: CDR1 SGHRS, CDR2 YFSETQ. Germline trimming cut 0 bases from V and 3 bases from J; bases unmatched to any gene: 3. The CDR3 contains 15 residues. This chain's CDR3 is CASSLDSGRTDTQYF. In DNA form, the CDR3 reads TGCGCCAGCAGCTTGGACAGCGGGAGAACAGATACGCAGTATTTT.

The CDR3 spells CASSIDLSRVSGNEQFF. The CDR3 DNA sequence: TGTGCCAGTAGTATAGATCTATCCCGGGTTTCGGGCAATGAGCAGTTCTTC. The rearrangement uses TRBV19 and TRBJ2-1; D remains ambiguous. CDR3 length: 17 amino acids. The germline V gene has CDR1 LNHDA and CDR2 SQIVND (reference sequence). The germline V and J ends were trimmed by 0 bases and 6 bases, with 18 bases remaining between them.

The V and J genes are TRBV9 and TRBJ2-7; 10 nucleotides line up with TRBD2. The CDR3 totals 15 residues. The V gene's germline CDR1 is SGDLS and CDR2 YYNGEE. The V gene end was trimmed by 4 bases and the J gene end by 4 bases; junction bases not matched to a gene: 8. The CDR3 loop reads CASSPSGTSVYEQYF. The CDR3 region has the DNA TGTGCCAGCAGCCCTTCCGGGACTAGCGTGTACGAGCAGTACTTC.

The sample holds a few counts of this clone. Mismatch with germline at one junction end may stem from a read error. The V gene is TRBV10-3, the J gene TRBJ2-6; maybe TRBD1 (5 bases). Germline V CDR1 and CDR2: ENHRY, SYGVKD. The CDR3 is made up of 14 amino acids. The CDR3 region is CASTNIFGANGLTF. The CDR3 DNA reads as TGTGCCTCCACGAACATATTTGGGGCCAACGGCCTGACTTTC.

The rearrangement joins TRBV14 to TRBJ2-7, with 8 nucleotides matching TRBD1. V lost 9 bases, J lost 4 bases, and 11 bases stayed unmatched. CDR1 is SGHDN, CDR2 FVKESK, per germline. This CDR3 contains 14 residues. This CDR3 reads CASTAGTGSYEQYF. The CDR3 DNA reads TGTGCCAGTACTGCCGGGACAGGATCTTACGAGCAGTACTTC. The whole variable domain, filled in from reference TRBV14 and TRBJ2-7, reads EAGVTQFPSHSVIEKGQTVTLRCDPISGHDNLYWYRRVMGKEIKFLLHFVKESKQDESGMPNNRFLAERTGGTYSTLKVQPAELEDSGVYFCASTAGTGSYEQYFGPGTRLTVT.

The chain employs TRBV7-2 and TRBJ2-5; 9 bases are shared with TRBD1. CDR3 length: 14 amino acids. After removal of 3 bases from V and 5 bases from J, the junction contained 4 bases not matched to a gene. Germline CDR1 reads SGHTA; CDR2 reads FQGNSA. The CDR3 DNA sequence: TGTGCCAGCAGCTTCGACAGGGGGTGGGAGACCCAGTACTTC. Residues: CASSFDRGWETQYF.

The V and J genes are TRBV6-1 and TRBJ2-7; no firm D call. Trimming took off 4 bases at V and 6 bases at J, with 7 bases between the two ends. Germline V gene lookup returns CDR1 MNHNS and CDR2 SASEGT. CDR3 length: 11 residues. In DNA form, the CDR3 reads TGTGCCAGCAGTGGACATTTCGAGCAGTACTTC. Amino acid sequence: CASSGHFEQYF.